A selection of T cell receptor beta chains follows, all from one sample in a study of T cells after yellow fever vaccination. TCRdb passed the 5' RACE reads through MiXCR, listing each CDR3 protein once. The data contain under 150,000 distinct CDR3 sequences, 7.7% of them singletons. Sequencing used CD4+ T cells sorted from PBMCs, obtained 5 days after the yellow fever booster vaccination. Receptors originate from a man younger than 45 who received the YFV17D yellow fever vaccine. The CDR3 runs from the conserved cysteine through the conserved F or W. Fields, in order: J gene, V gene, D gene, clone size, CDR3 protein, CDR3 DNA. D genes are given only for firm matches. Size is stated for part of the rows, as once, few or many counts, or as a class when the clone is expanded.

TRBJ1-5 | TRBV11-2 | . | . | CASSPSGGRQPQHF | TGTGCCAGCAGCCCCTCTGGGGGCAGGCAGCCCCAGCATTTT
TRBJ2-1 | TRBV15 | TRBD2 | few | CAPPRIGGRGGKSYNEQFF | TGTGCCCCCCCTAGGATAGGCGGGCGGGGGGGCAAATCCTACAATGAGCAGTTCTTC
TRBJ2-2 | TRBV7-2 | TRBD2 | few | CASSLRGLAGGELFF | TGTGCCAGCAGCTTACGCGGACTAGCGGGAGGGGAGCTGTTTTTT
TRBJ2-7 | TRBV29-1 | . | many | CSVGQRKGMGEQYF | TGCAGCGTTGGCCAGCGAAAGGGGATGGGGGAGCAGTACTTC
TRBJ2-5 | TRBV6-1 | . | many | CASSERLPGARETQYF | TGTGCCAGCAGTGAACGTCTCCCGGGGGCGCGGGAGACCCAGTACTTC
TRBJ2-5 | TRBV9 | TRBD2 | many | CASSVATSSGQETQYF | TGTGCCAGCAGCGTAGCTACTTCTAGCGGGCAAGAGACCCAGTACTTC
TRBJ2-7 | TRBV7-2 | . | many | CASSPRDGSYEQYF | TGTGCCAGCAGCCCGAGGGACGGCTCCTACGAGCAGTACTTC
TRBJ2-3 | TRBV28 | TRBD1 | many | CASRQGQGVNTQYF | TGTGCCAGCAGACAAGGACAGGGGGTAAATACGCAGTATTTT
TRBJ2-7 | TRBV20-1 | . | few | CSARDPTDGKSSYEQYF | TGCAGTGCTAGAGACCCAACCGACGGTAAAAGCTCCTACGAGCAGTACTTC
TRBJ2-7 | TRBV20-1 | . | many | CSARETRTNSYEQYF | TGCAGTGCTAGAGAAACTAGAACTAACTCCTACGAGCAGTACTTC
TRBJ2-5 | TRBV18 | . | . | CASSRGGRRETQYF | TGTGCCAGCTCACGTGGAGGGCGTCGGGAGACCCAGTACTTC
TRBJ2-3 | TRBV19 | . | many | CASTPGDTQYF | TGTGCCAGTACCCCAGGCGATACGCAGTATTTT
TRBJ1-3 | TRBV20-1 | . | many | CALGGTGNTIYF | TGCGCCTTGGGGGGAACTGGAAACACCATATATTTT
TRBJ2-3 | TRBV20-1 | TRBD2 | many | CSAREVSGSTQYF | TGCAGTGCCAGAGAGGTTAGCGGGAGTACGCAGTATTTT
TRBJ2-5 | TRBV20-1 | . | many | CSARAAQYQETQYF | TGCAGTGCTAGAGCGGCCCAGTACCAAGAGACCCAGTACTTC
TRBJ2-3 | TRBV5-1 | TRBD2 | many | CASRSTSGGTDTQYF | TGCGCCAGCAGGTCCACTAGCGGAGGCACAGATACGCAGTATTTT
TRBJ2-7 | TRBV20-1 | TRBD2 | many | CSANPPPGLAGVRREQYF | TGCAGTGCCAACCCCCCCCCGGGACTAGCGGGAGTTCGTCGCGAGCAGTACTTC
TRBJ1-5 | TRBV10-3 | . | many | CAISVQGNQPQHF | TGTGCCATCAGTGTACAGGGCAATCAGCCCCAGCATTTT